This TCR beta chain was profiled in a study of neurological immune-mediated disorders. This clonotype has at least ten counts. CDR1 and CDR2 from the germline V gene are SGHKS and YYEKEE (reference sequence). This CDR3 has 12 amino acids. The germline V and J ends were trimmed by 2 bases and 2 bases, with 5 bases remaining between them. TCRdb reanalysed the 5' RACE reads using MiXCR and keeps one entry per CDR3 protein. In the table there are around 66,000 distinct CDR3 sequences, 4.8% of which are singletons. The receptor comes from a woman aged 70-85 years with multiple sclerosis. V is TRBV5-5 and J is TRBJ2-7; D is undetermined. The sample comprised PBMCs. The chain's CDR3 is CASSFSTYEQYF. The CDR3 nucleotides are TGTGCCAGCAGCTTTTCAACCTACGAGCAGTACTTC.